This TCR beta chain was obtained from a study of blood T cell repertoires in COVID-19. Across the whole study: Researchers got acute and convalescent COVID-19 samples from the United States, Italy and Spain. The analysed material was cDNA or gDNA that came from T cells, B-cell-depleted T cells, or PBMCs.

With 6 bases removed from V and 3 bases from J, the gap between germline ends came to 12 bases. Germline CDR1 and CDR2: SGHTA and FQGNSA. This CDR3 has 14 amino acids. Produced via immunoSEQ multiplex PCR; TCRdb's table is partial and in-frame only. Found here are fewer than 90,000 clones, approximately 75% of them singletons; the top ten hold about 4.2%. This TCR came from a woman aged 50 to 65 with acute or convalescent COVID-19. V is TRBV7-2 and J is TRBJ1-5, with TRBD1 as a possible D gene (5 bases). The sequenced sample was peripheral blood. The CDR3, as DNA: TGTGCCAGCAGTCCCGACAGCCCCAATCAGCCCCAGCATTTT. This translates into CASSPDSPNQPQHF.